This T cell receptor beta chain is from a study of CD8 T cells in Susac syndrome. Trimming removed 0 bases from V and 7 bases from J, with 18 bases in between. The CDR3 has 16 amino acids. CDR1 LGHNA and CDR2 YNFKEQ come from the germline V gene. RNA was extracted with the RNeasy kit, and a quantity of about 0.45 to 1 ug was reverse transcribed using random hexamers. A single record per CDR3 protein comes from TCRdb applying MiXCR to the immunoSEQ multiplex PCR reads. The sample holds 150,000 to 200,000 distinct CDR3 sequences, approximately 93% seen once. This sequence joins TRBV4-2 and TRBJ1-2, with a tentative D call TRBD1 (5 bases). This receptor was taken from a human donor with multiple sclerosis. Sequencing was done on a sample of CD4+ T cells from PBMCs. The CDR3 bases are TGTGCCAGCAGCCAAGATCTGCGAGGGACTGTCGGTGGCTACACCTTC. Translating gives CASSQDLRGTVGGYTF.